This TCR beta chain appears in the sequencing data of a study of blood T cells in healthy people across ages. Primers used in a second PCR of roughly 6 to 11 cycles were a sample-barcoded 5' primer and a J-beta primer mix. In TCRdb, the 5' RACE reads were re-called with MiXCR into one record per CDR3 protein. The table shows over a million distinct CDR3 sequences, with 42% occurring only once. Findings and caveats of the study: Across the age range, TCR beta diversity per million T cells fell in a roughly linear way. Diversity was higher, and naive CD4+ cells more numerous, in long-lived donors than in aged donors.

Details on this clonotype: Its antigen is not known.

Drawn from each donor were roughly 9.4 milliliters of peripheral blood. The CDR3 extends over 16 amino acids. The V and J ends lost 2 bases and 2 bases respectively, with 15 bases between them. CDR1 SGHVS and CDR2 FNYEAQ come from the germline V gene. The sample comprised blood. The clonotype originates from a woman in her late teens or twenties in good health. This chain links TRBV7-6 with TRBJ2-5; maybe TRBD1 (6 bases). The CDR3 bases are TGTGCCAGCAGCTTAATAGTGGACAGCCTACAAGAGACCCAGTACTTC. Its translation is CASSLIVDSLQETQYF.